This T cell receptor (beta chain) was recovered during a study of CD8+CD57+ T cells in acquired aplastic anemia. The use of genomic DNA as template underpinned the TCR beta VDJ and CDR3 profiling. TCRdb re-analysed the reads in MiXCR, keeping a single row per CDR3 protein. The sample has tens of thousands of distinct CDR3 sequences; 40% to 50% are singletons. The CDR3 covers 15 residues. CDR1 ENHRY and CDR2 SYGVKD come from the germline V gene. V was cut by 0 bases and J by 6 bases, with 14 bases left in between. J is TRBJ2-5 and V is TRBV10-3; D is ambiguous. The TCR comes from a human donor in good health, serving as a control. Sequencing was done on a sample of sorted CD4+, CD8+, or CD8+CD57+ T cells (not recorded which) from PBMCs. This CDR3 is CAISESTGVLKTQYF. DNA for the CDR3: TGTGCCATCAGTGAGTCGACTGGGGTGTTAAAGACCCAGTACTTC.